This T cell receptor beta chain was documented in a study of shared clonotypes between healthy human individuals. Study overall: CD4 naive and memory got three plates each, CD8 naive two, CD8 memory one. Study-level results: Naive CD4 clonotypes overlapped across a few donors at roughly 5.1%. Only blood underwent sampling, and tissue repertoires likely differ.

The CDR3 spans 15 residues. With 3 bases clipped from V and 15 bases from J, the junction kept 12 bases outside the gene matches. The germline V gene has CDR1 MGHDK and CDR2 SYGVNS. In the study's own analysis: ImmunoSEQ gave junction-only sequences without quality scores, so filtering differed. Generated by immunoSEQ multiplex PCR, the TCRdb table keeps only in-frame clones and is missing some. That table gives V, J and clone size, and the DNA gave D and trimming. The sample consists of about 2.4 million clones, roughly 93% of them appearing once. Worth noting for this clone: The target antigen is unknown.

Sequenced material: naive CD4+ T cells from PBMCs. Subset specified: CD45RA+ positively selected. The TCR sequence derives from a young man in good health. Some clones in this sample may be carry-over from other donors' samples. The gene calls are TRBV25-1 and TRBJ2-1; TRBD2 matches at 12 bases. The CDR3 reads CASSDPTSGRFWPFF. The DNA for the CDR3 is TGTGCCAGCAGTGATCCAACTAGCGGGAGGTTCTGGCCGTTCTTC.